Following are 8 T cell receptor beta chains from one sample sequenced in a study of T cell responses to AZD1222 COVID-19 vaccine. Assay: immunoSEQ multiplex PCR; the TCRdb copy retains only in-frame clones and omits some. The sample consists of around 70,000 clones, approximately 81% of them appearing once. Sequenced here: peripheral blood, sampled on day 0 of AZD1222 vaccination. Source of these receptors: an adult in good health.

This clone was counted once. The chain uses TRBV5-1 and TRBJ2-7, with TRBD1 matching over 10 bases. The germline V gene encodes CDR1 SGHRS and CDR2 YFSETQ. The CDR3 loop spans 15 amino acids. V gave up 4 bases and J gave up 1 base; unmatched junction bases: 5. This CDR3 is CASSPGQGGSYEQYF. The CDR3 DNA reads TGCGCCAGCAGCCCAGGACAGGGGGGATCCTACGAGCAGTACTTC.

This clone was detected a few times. The chain carries TRBV4-1 and TRBJ1-4; TRBD1 matches at 7 bases. V lost 2 bases and J lost 11; bases outside the gene matches: 5. The CDR3 totals 13 residues. CDR1 MGHRA and CDR2 YSYEKL come from the germline V gene. This CDR3 reads CASSQLDRAKLFF. As DNA, the CDR3 is TGCGCCAGCAGCCAACTAGACAGGGCGAAACTGTTTTTT.

The chain uses TRBV10-2 and TRBJ1-5; a possible D gene is TRBD1 (6 bases). Germline CDR1 WSHSY, CDR2 SAAADI. Trimming took off 2 bases at V and 4 bases at J, with 15 bases between the two ends. The CDR3 spans 16 residues. Written as DNA, the CDR3 is TGCGCCAGCAGTGAGCACCCGGACAGAGTTAATCAGCCCCAGCATTTT. As protein: CASSEHPDRVNQPQHF.

This clone has more than one count but fewer than ten. The gene calls are TRBV19 and TRBJ1-1; D gene uncertain. Germline V gives CDR1 LNHDA, CDR2 SQIVND (reference sequence). The CDR3 consists of 12 residues. V was clipped by 3 bases and J by 6 bases, with 8 bases between them. The CDR3 loop is CASSITMAEAFF. The CDR3 coding sequence is TGTGCCAGTAGTATCACCATGGCTGAAGCTTTCTTT. The entire variable domain, with the rest obtained from reference TRBV19 and TRBJ1-1, is as follows: DGGITQSPKYLFRKEGQNVTLSCEQNLNHDAMYWYRQDPGQGLRLIYYSQIVNDFQKGDIAEGYSVSREKKESFPLTVTSAQKNPTAFYLCASSITMAEAFFGQGTRLTVV.

The V call is TRBV29-1, the J call TRBJ1-2; D is undetermined. Germline CDR1 reads SQVTM; CDR2 reads ANQGSEA. Between the trimmed V and J ends, which lost 0 bases and 5 bases, there was a span of 13 bases. The CDR3 has 14 residues. The CDR3 sequence: CSVEDLRDRYGYTF. The CDR3 DNA is TGCAGCGTTGAAGATCTTAGGGATAGGTATGGCTACACCTTC.

This clone has just a few counts. V is TRBV7-8 and J is TRBJ1-2, with 7 bases fitting TRBD1. The CDR3 totals 14 residues. From germline, CDR1 is SGHVS and CDR2 FQNEAQ. The trim removed 4 bases at V and 8 bases at J, leaving 10 bases unmatched. The CDR3 bases are TGTGCCAGCAGCTCTACTCCAGGGGGTTCGGGCTACACCTTC. Translation: CASSSTPGGSGYTF. Drawing the rest from reference TRBV7-8 and TRBJ1-2, the complete variable domain is GAGVSQSPRYKVAKRGQDVALRCDPISGHVSLFWYQQALGQGPEFLTYFQNEAQLDKSGLPSDRFFAERPEGSVSTLKIQRTQQEDSAVYLCASSSTPGGSGYTFGSGTRLTVV.

This chain uses TRBV19 with TRBJ2-5, with D hard to call. The CDR3 contains 11 residues. Germline V gene lookup returns CDR1 LNHDA and CDR2 SQIVND (reference sequence). Trimming cost V 0 bases and J 9 bases, with 5 bases left between them. The CDR3 protein is CASSIDESQYF. In DNA, the CDR3 is TGTGCCAGTAGTATAGATGAGTCCCAGTACTTC.

The DNA for the CDR3 is TGTGCCAGCAGTTACTTCGGGACAGCGAGAAACACTGAAGCTTTCTTT. It is translated as CASSYFGTARNTEAFF. The chain combines TRBV6-5 with TRBJ1-1; TRBD1 matches 7 bases. The CDR3 loop spans 16 amino acids. Trimming at V came to 1 base and at J to 2 bases, leaving 7 bases not matched to a gene. The germline CDR1 and CDR2 sequences are MNHEY and SVGAGI.